The following is a T cell receptor beta chain sequence with its context. The antigen is undetermined. The data derive from a study of vaccination effects on CD4 cells after COVID-19. The CDR3 contains 13 residues. The V end was cut by 6 bases, the J end by 10 bases, with 17 bases between. Germline CDR1 reads KGHDR; CDR2 reads SFDVKD. TCRdb keeps only in-frame clones here, not all; method: immunoSEQ multiplex PCR. The repertoire consists of fewer than 30,000 clones, with around 75% occurring once and the leading ten covering roughly 30%. In the ViraFEST assay, antigen-specific CD4+ clonotypes were identified by expansion after peptide-pool stimulation. Researchers isolated CD4+ T cells once about 11 days of culture had elapsed. Testing of the vaccine recipients showed negative nucleocapsid antibodies and no prior SARS-CoV-2 infection. Every well got a few million PBMC, which were grown with 10 IU/ml IL-2 and approximately 9.7 ug/ml peptides. IL-2 medium was substituted for half the medium on days 3 and 7.

Study findings and constraints: Late after vaccination, infection- and vaccine-induced clones showed marked clonal contraction.

Sequencing was performed on CD4+ T cells from PBMCs cultured with SARS-CoV-2 spike peptides, taken before COVID-19 vaccination. The chain carries TRBV24-1 and TRBJ1-1; possible D gene TRBD1, 6 bases. The clonotype originates from a human donor who received a COVID-19 vaccine. The CDR3 bases are TGTGCCACCAGTTCTGGACAAGGGGGGAGAGCTTTCTTT. As protein: CATSSGQGGRAFF.